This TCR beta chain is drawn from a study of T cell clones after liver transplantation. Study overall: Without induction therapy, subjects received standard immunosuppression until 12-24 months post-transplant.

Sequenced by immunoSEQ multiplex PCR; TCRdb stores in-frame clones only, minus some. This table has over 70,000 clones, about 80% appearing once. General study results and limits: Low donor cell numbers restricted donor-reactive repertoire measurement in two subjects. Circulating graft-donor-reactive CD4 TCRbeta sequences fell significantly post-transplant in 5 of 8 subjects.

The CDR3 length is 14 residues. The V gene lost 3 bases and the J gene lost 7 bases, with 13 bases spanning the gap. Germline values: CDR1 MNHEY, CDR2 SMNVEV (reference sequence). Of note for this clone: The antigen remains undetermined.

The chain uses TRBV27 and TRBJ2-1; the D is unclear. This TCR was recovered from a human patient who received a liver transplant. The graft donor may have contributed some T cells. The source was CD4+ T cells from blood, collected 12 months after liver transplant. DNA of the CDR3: TGTGCCAGCAGTTTCCCAGCTAAGACTAATGAGCAGTTCTTC. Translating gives CASSFPAKTNEQFF.